The 13 T cell receptor beta chains below all came from one sample that was sequenced in a study of cytomegalovirus exposure and HLA in healthy donors. The assay was immunoSEQ multiplex PCR, and TCRdb's table has in-frame clones only and misses some. The sample has around 70,000 clones, 90% to 95% seen once. The sample was PBMCs. These receptors were taken from a woman between 18 and 29 years old in good health and CMV-seronegative.

This sequence joins TRBV16 and TRBJ1-4, with TRBD1 as a possible D gene (5 bases). CDR3 length: 15 amino acids. CDR1 and CDR2 (germline): KGHSY, FQNENV. Trimming removed 1 base at V and 8 bases at J, with 14 bases between. CDR3 residues: CASSQLGGAGEKLFF. The CDR3 DNA reads as TGTGCCAGCAGCCAATTGGGAGGGGCTGGAGAAAAACTGTTTTTT.

V and J are TRBV6-1 and TRBJ1-6; D possibly corresponds to TRBD1 (5 bases). With 9 bases removed from V and 14 bases from J, the gap between germline ends came to 20 bases. The germline V gene encodes CDR1 MNHNS and CDR2 SASEGT. This CDR3 comprises 13 residues. The CDR3 loop reads CASILGGTWALHF. The CDR3 nucleotides read TGTGCCAGTATACTCGGGGGGACGTGGGCCCTCCACTTT.

This clone was seen a single time. The gene calls are TRBV5-5 and TRBJ1-5; 9 bases line up with TRBD1. The CDR3 sequence is 15 residues long. With 3 bases clipped from V and 2 bases from J, the junction kept 3 bases outside the gene matches. The germline CDR1 and CDR2 sequences are SGHKS and YYEKEE (reference sequence). For the CDR3, the DNA is TGTGCCAGCAGCTGGGGACAGGGTGGCAATCAGCCCCAGCATTTT. This encodes CASSWGQGGNQPQHF.

This chain connects TRBV18 to TRBJ1-3; 7 positions match TRBD1. This CDR3 has 15 amino acids. Germline lookup yields CDR1 KGHSH and CDR2 LQKENI. Trimming took 6 bases from V and 2 from J; bases not matched to a gene: 7. The CDR3 region is CASSSLDRAGNTIYF. The CDR3 DNA reads TGTGCCAGCTCGTCCCTTGACAGGGCTGGAAACACCATATATTTT.

V usage is TRBV6-1 and J usage is TRBJ2-3, with D unclear. The CDR3 runs 14 residues. Trimming removed 10 bases from V and 0 bases from J, with 14 bases in between. Germline CDR1 reads MNHNS; CDR2 reads SASEGT. This chain's CDR3 is CAIASADSTDTQYF. The DNA for the CDR3 is TGTGCCATAGCATCGGCAGACAGCACAGATACGCAGTATTTT.

This clone was seen only a few times. The rearrangement joins TRBV2 to TRBJ1-5, with D possibly being TRBD1 (5 bases). Trimming removed 3 bases at V and 9 bases at J, with 15 bases between. From germline, CDR1 is SNHLY and CDR2 FYNNEI. The CDR3 is 14 amino acids. The CDR3 region is CASSDGQGLGPQHF. Written as DNA, the CDR3 is TGTGCCAGCAGTGATGGGCAGGGATTAGGGCCCCAGCATTTT.

The V gene is TRBV27, the J gene TRBJ1-5; TRBD1 agrees at 9 bases. CDR1 MNHEY and CDR2 SMNVEV come from the germline V gene (reference sequence). V gave up 5 bases and J gave up 2 bases; unmatched junction bases: 4. This CDR3 region has 15 residues. The CDR3 is CASSLTGGGNQPQHF. As DNA, the CDR3 is TGTGCCAGCAGTCTAACAGGGGGCGGCAATCAGCCCCAGCATTTT.

This clone was found many times. The chain joins TRBV19 to TRBJ1-2; the D gene is possibly TRBD1 (6 bases). The V end was cut by 6 bases, the J end by 3 bases, with 20 bases between. The CDR3 runs to 16 residues. Germline V CDR1 and CDR2: LNHDA, SQIVND (reference sequence). The CDR3 coding sequence is TGTGCCAGTAGCCCCCCAGGGGCGAACGGGGACTATGGCTACACCTTC. This codes for CASSPPGANGDYGYTF.

The chain uses TRBV6-5 and TRBJ1-4, with no clear D. The length of the CDR3 is 15 residues. V lost 3 bases, J lost 7 bases, and 15 bases lay in between. Germline CDR1 is MNHEY and CDR2 is SVGAGI. CDR3 amino acids: CASSYSTGSGEKLFF. CDR3 DNA sequence: TGTGCCAGCAGTTATTCCACCGGGTCGGGTGAAAAACTGTTTTTT.

The genes are TRBV28 and TRBJ2-7; 13 nucleotides line up with TRBD2. With V trimmed by 6 bases and J by 3 bases, 14 bases remained unmatched. Germline V gene sequence: CDR1 MDHEN, CDR2 SYDVKM. The CDR3 loop spans 18 amino acids. CDR3 protein: CASSSRLAGGRTDYEQYF. CDR3 DNA: TGTGCCAGCAGCTCGCGACTAGCGGGGGGCCGAACTGACTACGAGCAGTACTTC.

V gene TRBV6-4 combines with J gene TRBJ2-2; 9 bases align to TRBD2. Trimming at V came to 7 bases and at J to 7 bases, leaving 7 bases not matched to a gene. CDR1 is MRHNA and CDR2 is SNTAGT in the germline V gene. CDR3 length equals 14 residues. As DNA, the CDR3 is TGTGCCAGCAAGGAGCGGGGGGCCGGCGGGGAGCTGTTTTTT. This sequence encodes CASKERGAGGELFF.

The chain couples TRBV7-3 to TRBJ1-2; TRBD1 aligns across 7 bases. Germline lookup yields CDR1 SGHTA and CDR2 FQGTGA. The CDR3 totals 18 residues. With 2 bases clipped from V and 6 bases from J, the junction kept 18 bases outside the gene matches. CDR3 sequence reads: CASSLSPGQLPIGDGYTF. DNA for the CDR3: TGTGCCAGCAGCTTATCCCCGGGACAGCTACCTATCGGAGATGGCTACACCTTC.

This chain links TRBV13 with TRBJ1-1; 9 nucleotides align to TRBD1. This CDR3 spans 14 amino acids. CDR1 is PRHDT, CDR2 FYEKMQ, per germline (reference sequence). The ends lost 5 bases at V and 5 bases at J; junction bases unmatched: 6. CDR3 amino acids: CASSPRTGVTEAFF. The CDR3 coding sequence is TGTGCCAGCAGCCCGAGGACAGGGGTAACTGAAGCTTTCTTT. The full variable domain, in which reference TRBV13 and TRBJ1-1 provide the parts outside the CDR3, is AAGVIQSPRHLIKEKRETATLKCYPIPRHDTVYWYQQGPGQDPQFLISFYEKMQSDKGSIPDRFSAQQFSDYHSELNMSSLELGDSALYFCASSPRTGVTEAFFGQGTRLTVV.